This passage covers 20 T cell receptor beta chains from one sample sequenced in a study of blood T cell repertoires in COVID-19. Sequencing used immunoSEQ multiplex PCR; TCRdb keeps in-frame clones, though not all of them. The table lists approximately 68,000 clones, about 80% of them singletons. Sequencing input: peripheral blood. The receptor set was obtained from a woman aged 60-75 years with acute or convalescent COVID-19.

V is TRBV3-1 (or the pseudogene TRBV3-2) and J is TRBJ2-1; 12 nucleotides align to TRBD1. V gave up 6 bases and J gave up 6 bases; unmatched junction bases: 6. This CDR3 contains 15 residues. CDR1 is LGHDT, CDR2 YNNKEL, per germline (reference sequence). This CDR3 reads CASSRRDRGLNEQFF. Written as DNA, the CDR3 is TGTGCCAGCAGTCGCCGGGACAGGGGGCTCAATGAGCAGTTCTTC.

This clone appeared a single time. The rearrangement joins TRBV27 to TRBJ1-1; D uncertain. This CDR3 comprises 13 residues. Germline CDR1 reads MNHEY; CDR2 reads SMNVEV (reference sequence). Deletions cut 4 bases from V and 5 bases from J, with 11 bases between. CDR3 region: CASSSLEGTEAFF. The CDR3 DNA reads TGTGCCAGCAGTTCCCTTGAGGGTACTGAAGCTTTCTTT.

The chain links TRBV19 to TRBJ1-4, with no clear D. V shed 5 bases and J shed 13 bases, with 17 bases lying between them. Germline V gene sequence: CDR1 LNHDA, CDR2 SQIVND (reference sequence). The CDR3 covers 13 residues. The CDR3 spells CASSRALEGILFF. In DNA, the CDR3 is TGTGCCAGTAGTCGGGCTCTAGAGGGTATACTGTTTTTT.

V usage is TRBV23-1 and J usage is TRBJ2-1; D gene uncertain. Being an ORF, TRBV23-1 has a function that is uncertain. CDR3 size: 12 residues. V was shortened by 2 bases and J by 5 bases, with 4 bases between the two germline ends. CDR3 region: CASSQPNNEQFF. In DNA form, the CDR3 reads TGCGCCAGCAGTCAACCCAACAATGAGCAGTTCTTC.

The V call is TRBV6-5, the J call TRBJ1-5; TRBD1 agrees at 8 bases. The CDR3 spans 14 residues. Germline-derived CDR1 and CDR2 are MNHEY and SVGAGI. The ends lost 7 bases at V and 4 bases at J; junction bases unmatched: 6. The CDR3 region is CASTLDRANQPQHF. The CDR3 bases are TGTGCCAGCACCCTGGACAGGGCAAATCAGCCCCAGCATTTT.

The V gene is TRBV27, the J gene TRBJ1-1; D remains ambiguous. Trimming shortened V by 3 bases and J by 0 bases, and 8 bases separated the two germline ends. Germline V gene sequence: CDR1 MNHEY, CDR2 SMNVEV (reference sequence). This CDR3 is built from 14 residues. The CDR3 coding sequence is TGTGCCAGCAGTTTCTCCGGGGTGAACACTGAAGCTTTCTTT. Its translation: CASSFSGVNTEAFF.

This chain uses TRBV24-1 with TRBJ1-3, with D uncertain. Germline-derived CDR1 and CDR2 are KGHDR and SFDVKD. The CDR3 has 14 amino acids. The V end lost 5 bases, the J end lost 0 bases, and 7 bases lay between the germline ends. CDR3 sequence: CATSAGSSGNTIYF. The DNA for the CDR3 is TGTGCCACCAGTGCTGGGAGCTCTGGAAACACCATATATTTT.

This clone was observed a few times. V is TRBV7-2 and J is TRBJ2-1; TRBD1 matches 9 bases. Germline loops: CDR1 SGHTA, CDR2 FQGNSA. Losses at the gene ends were 2 bases for V and 6 bases for J; bases not matched to a gene: 5. This CDR3 region has 15 residues. CDR3: CASSLNGDRVNEQFF. As DNA, the CDR3 is TGTGCCAGCAGCTTAAACGGGGACAGGGTCAATGAGCAGTTCTTC.

The chain combines TRBV5-1 with TRBJ2-3, with D possibly TRBD2 on 5 matching bases. V lost 4 bases to trimming and J lost 5 bases, with 17 bases between them. The CDR3 extends over 15 amino acids. CDR1 and CDR2 from the germline V gene are SGHRS and YFSETQ. DNA for the CDR3: TGCGCCAGCAGCCCGGCGGGTTCGGCGGGAGATACGCAGTATTTT. This gives the protein CASSPAGSAGDTQYF.

This chain uses TRBV12-3 or TRBV12-4 with TRBJ1-2, with TRBD1 as a possible D gene (6 bases). The CDR3 spans 13 residues. The V gene lost 5 bases and the J gene lost 3 bases, with 10 bases spanning the gap. The DNA for the CDR3 is TGTGCCAGCAGTCCCAACAGGGACTATGGCTACACCTTC. Its protein product is CASSPNRDYGYTF.

This chain uses TRBV2 with TRBJ2-7; 11 positions agree with TRBD2. CDR1 SNHLY and CDR2 FYNNEI come from the germline V gene. The CDR3 is 15 amino acids. Trimming at V came to 6 bases and at J to 2 bases, leaving 6 bases not matched to a gene. The CDR3: CASSDETSGAYEQYF. The CDR3 DNA is TGTGCCAGCAGCGACGAGACTAGCGGGGCCTACGAGCAGTACTTC.

CDR3 DNA sequence: TGTGCCAGCAGCCCCACGGGGGGCTGGAGTTCCGTTGAGCAGTTCTTC. Translating it yields CASSPTGGWSSVEQFF. V usage is TRBV6-6 and J usage is TRBJ2-1; D perhaps matches TRBD2 (7 bases). Germline lookup yields CDR1 MNHNY and CDR2 SVGAGI (reference sequence). There are 16 residues in the CDR3. The ends were cut back, 6 bases at V and 9 bases at J, with 24 bases in the middle.

The chain is built from TRBV19 and TRBJ1-5; TRBD1 aligns across 9 bases. Germline V gene sequence: CDR1 LNHDA, CDR2 SQIVND (reference sequence). J lost 4 bases, V lost 8 bases, and 3 bases had no gene match. The CDR3 is made up of 13 amino acids. The CDR3 region is CASGGTGNQPQHF. In nucleotides, the CDR3 is TGTGCCAGTGGCGGGACAGGGAATCAGCCCCAGCATTTT.

The rearrangement joins TRBV18 to TRBJ1-4; D is perhaps TRBD1 (6 bases). CDR1 and CDR2 (germline): KGHSH, LQKENI. V was cut by 6 bases and J by 6 bases, with 14 bases left in between. The CDR3 totals 14 residues. The CDR3 loop is CASSPTGRDEKLFF. The CDR3 nucleotides are TGTGCCAGCTCTCCTACAGGGAGGGATGAAAAACTGTTTTTT.

The chain recombines TRBV10-3 with TRBJ1-2; 12 bases fit TRBD1. The CDR3 has 14 amino acids. V was pared by 10 bases and J by 8 bases, with 11 bases of the junction left unmatched. The germline CDR1 and CDR2 sequences are ENHRY and SYGVKD. CDR3 DNA sequence: TGTGCCACCTTTCCGGGACAGGGGGCGGAGGGCTACACCTTC. It yields the protein CATFPGQGAEGYTF.

The chain carries TRBV27 and TRBJ2-3, with D possibly matching TRBD2 (7 bases). In germline, CDR1 is MNHEY, CDR2 SMNVEV (reference sequence). The V gene lost 4 bases and the J gene lost 5 bases, with 19 bases spanning the gap. The CDR3 sequence is 16 residues long. The CDR3 here is CASSSPRGGPGDTQYF. CDR3 bases: TGTGCCAGCAGTTCCCCGAGGGGGGGGCCAGGAGATACGCAGTATTTT.

The chain joins TRBV5-4 to TRBJ1-1; tentatively, D is TRBD1 (6 bases). The CDR3 is 16 amino acids. Germline-derived CDR1 and CDR2 are SGHNT and YYREEE (reference sequence). The V end was cut by 0 bases, the J end by 3 bases, with 15 bases between. CDR3 nucleotides: TGTGCCAGCAGCTTGGATACAACCAGGGGATACACTGAAGCTTTCTTT. This translates into CASSLDTTRGYTEAFF.

The chain combines TRBV5-1 with TRBJ2-7, with D tentatively TRBD1 (5 bases). V was pared by 4 bases and J by 3 bases, with 11 bases between. Germline V lookup: CDR1 SGHRS, CDR2 YFSETQ. This CDR3 region has 13 residues. CDR3 coding DNA: TGCGCCAGCAGCGGTACTCAGGGCTACGAGCAGTACTTC. Translating gives CASSGTQGYEQYF.

This clone was observed once. The rearrangement links TRBV5-1 to TRBJ2-1, with TRBD1 matching over 8 bases. Germline CDR1 SGHRS, CDR2 YFSETQ. V shed 5 bases and J 0 bases; nucleotides not matched to a gene: 7. The CDR3 loop spans 16 amino acids. As DNA, the CDR3 is TGCGCCAGCAGGCAGGATGGGACAGGCTCCTACAATGAGCAGTTCTTC. It specifies CASRQDGTGSYNEQFF. Full variable domain (missing parts from reference TRBV5-1 and TRBJ2-1): KAGVTQTPRYLIKTRGQQVTLSCSPISGHRSVSWYQQTPGQGLQFLFEYFSETQRNKGNFPGRFSGRQFSNSRSEMNVSTLELGDSALYLCASRQDGTGSYNEQFFGPGTRLTVL.

Written as DNA, the CDR3 is TGTGCCAGCAGCTTGCGTCGGTCTAACTATGGCTACACCTTC. Translated, it gives CASSLRRSNYGYTF. J is TRBJ1-2 and V is TRBV6-5; D is ambiguous. CDR1 MNHEY and CDR2 SVGAGI come from the germline V gene. The CDR3 sequence is 14 residues long. V was cut by 6 bases and J by 0 bases, with 11 bases left in between.